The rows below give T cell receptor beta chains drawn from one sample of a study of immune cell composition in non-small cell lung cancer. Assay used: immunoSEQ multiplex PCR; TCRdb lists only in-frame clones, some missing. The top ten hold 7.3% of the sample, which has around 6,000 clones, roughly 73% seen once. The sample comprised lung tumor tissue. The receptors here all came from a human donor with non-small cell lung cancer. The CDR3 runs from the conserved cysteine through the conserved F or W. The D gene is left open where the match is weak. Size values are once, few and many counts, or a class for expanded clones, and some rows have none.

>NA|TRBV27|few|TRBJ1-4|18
TGTGCCAGCAGTCCCCTCTTTGCCGGCGGGGTAGCTAATGAAAAACTGTTTTTT
CASSPLFAGGVANEKLFF
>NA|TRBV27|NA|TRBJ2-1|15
TGTGCCAGCAGTAATCTGGTCAGGGGGGCGAATGAGCAGTTCTTC
CASSNLVRGANEQFF
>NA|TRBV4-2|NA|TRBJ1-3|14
TGTGCCAGCAGCCAAGAGAACTTCGGAAACACCATATATTTT
CASSQENFGNTIYF
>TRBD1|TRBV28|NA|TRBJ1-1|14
TGTGCCAGCAGTTTAAGGGGGCGGTGGACTGAAGCTTTCTTT
CASSLRGRWTEAFF
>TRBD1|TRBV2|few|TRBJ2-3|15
TGTGCCAGCGAAGCCGGGACAGGGTCCACAGATACGCAGTATTTT
CASEAGTGSTDTQYF
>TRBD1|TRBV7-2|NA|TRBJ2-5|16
TGTGCCAGCAGTTTCGGGGGACAGGGCCAACAAGAGACCCAGTACTTC
CASSFGGQGQQETQYF
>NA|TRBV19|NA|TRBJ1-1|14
TGTGCCAGTAGTATACAGGGAAGAGGCACTGAAGCTTTCTTT
CASSIQGRGTEAFF
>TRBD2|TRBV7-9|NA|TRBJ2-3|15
TGTGCCAGCAGCTTGGCGGGAGCGGGGATGGATACGCAGTATTTT
CASSLAGAGMDTQYF
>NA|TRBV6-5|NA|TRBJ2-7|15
TGTGCCAGCAGTGCCAGGAGGACAGCCGACTACGAGCAGTACTTC
CASSARRTADYEQYF
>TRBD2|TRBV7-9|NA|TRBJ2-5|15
TGTGCCAGCAGCAAGCTAGCGGGGGGCCAAGAGACCCAGTACTTC
CASSKLAGGQETQYF
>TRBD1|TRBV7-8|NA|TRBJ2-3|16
TGTGCCAGCAGCCCCAAGGACAGGGGAGGCACAGATACGCAGTATTTT
CASSPKDRGGTDTQYF
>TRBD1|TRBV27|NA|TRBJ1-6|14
TGTGCCAGCAGTTTCAGACAGGGACTCTCACCCCTCCACTTT
CASSFRQGLSPLHF
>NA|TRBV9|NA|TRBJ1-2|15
TGTGCCAGCAGCGTAGCTACCCCAGGGGACTATGGCTACACCTTC
CASSVATPGDYGYTF
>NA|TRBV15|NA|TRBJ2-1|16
TGTGCCACCAGCAGAGAGGGAGGGGGGGTATACAATGAGCAGTTCTTC
CATSREGGGVYNEQFF
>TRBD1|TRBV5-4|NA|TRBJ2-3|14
TGTGCCAGCAGCTGGGACAGGTGGACAGATACGCAGTATTTT
CASSWDRWTDTQYF
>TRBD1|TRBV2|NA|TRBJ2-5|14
TGTGCCAGCAGACAGGGGGCCTACAAAGAGACCCAGTACTTC
CASRQGAYKETQYF
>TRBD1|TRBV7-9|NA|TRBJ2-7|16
TGTGCCAGCAGCAGCTTCACAGGGGCCTCACCCTACGAGCAGTACTTC
CASSSFTGASPYEQYF
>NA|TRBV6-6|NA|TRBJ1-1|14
TGTGCCAGCAGTTACGCTCAGAGGTACACTGAAGCTTTCTTT
CASSYAQRYTEAFF
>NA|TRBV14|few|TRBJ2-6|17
TGTGCCAGCAGCCAAGCCCACGGTGGCTCTGGGGCCAACGTCCTGACTTTC
CASSQAHGGSGANVLTF